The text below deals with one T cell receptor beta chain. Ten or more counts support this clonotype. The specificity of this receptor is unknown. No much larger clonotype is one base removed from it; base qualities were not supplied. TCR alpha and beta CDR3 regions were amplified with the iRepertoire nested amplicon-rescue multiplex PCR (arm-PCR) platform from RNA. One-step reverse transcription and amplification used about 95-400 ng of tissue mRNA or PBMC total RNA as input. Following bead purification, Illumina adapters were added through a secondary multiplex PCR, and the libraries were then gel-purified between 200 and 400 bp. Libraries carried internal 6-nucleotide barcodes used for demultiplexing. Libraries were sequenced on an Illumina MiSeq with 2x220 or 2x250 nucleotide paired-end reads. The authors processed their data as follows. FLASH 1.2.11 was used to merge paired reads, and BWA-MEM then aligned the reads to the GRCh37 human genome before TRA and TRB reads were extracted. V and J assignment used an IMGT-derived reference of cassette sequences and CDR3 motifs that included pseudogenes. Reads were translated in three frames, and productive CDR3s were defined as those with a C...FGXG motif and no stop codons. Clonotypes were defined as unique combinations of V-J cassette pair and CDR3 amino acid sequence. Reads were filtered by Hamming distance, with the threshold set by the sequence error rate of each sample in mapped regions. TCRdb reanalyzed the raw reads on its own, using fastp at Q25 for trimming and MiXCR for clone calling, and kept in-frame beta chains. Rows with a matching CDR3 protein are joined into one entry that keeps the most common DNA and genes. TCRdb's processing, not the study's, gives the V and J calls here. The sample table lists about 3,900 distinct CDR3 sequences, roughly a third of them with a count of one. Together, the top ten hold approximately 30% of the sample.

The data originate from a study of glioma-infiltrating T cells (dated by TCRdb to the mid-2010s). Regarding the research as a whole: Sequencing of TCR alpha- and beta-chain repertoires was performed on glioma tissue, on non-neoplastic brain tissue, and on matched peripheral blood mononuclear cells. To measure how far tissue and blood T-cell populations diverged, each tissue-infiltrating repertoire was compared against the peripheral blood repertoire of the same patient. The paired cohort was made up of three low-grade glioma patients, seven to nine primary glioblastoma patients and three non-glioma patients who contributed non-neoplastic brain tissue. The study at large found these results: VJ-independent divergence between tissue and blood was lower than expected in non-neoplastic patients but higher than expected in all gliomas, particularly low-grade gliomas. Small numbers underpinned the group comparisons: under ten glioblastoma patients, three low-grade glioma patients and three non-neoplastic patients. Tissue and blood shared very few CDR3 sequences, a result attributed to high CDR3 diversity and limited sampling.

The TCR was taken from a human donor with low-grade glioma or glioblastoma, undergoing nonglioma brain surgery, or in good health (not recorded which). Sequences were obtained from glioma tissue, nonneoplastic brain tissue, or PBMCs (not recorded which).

The sequence in DNA is TGTGCCATCAGTGAGTCGGGGTTTAGCAATCAGCCCCAGCATTTT. This gives the protein CAISESGFSNQPQHF. The chain is assembled from TRBV10-3 and TRBJ1-5, with the D gene not clear enough to name. The cysteine opens and the phenylalanine closes a CDR3 of 15 amino acids. The sequence is cut down to CDR3 DNA, 45 bases in frame from base 1. The germline V gene specifies ENHRY as CDR1 and SYGVKD as CDR2. The V and J ends are trimmed by 0 bases and 0 bases, leaving 6 bases between them.